The rows below give T cell receptor beta chains drawn from one sample of a study of CD8+CD57+ T cells in acquired aplastic anemia. TCRdb re-called the reads with MiXCR, one entry per CDR3 protein. Here the sample spans about 200,000 distinct CDR3 sequences, 60% to 80% being singletons. Sequenced sample: sorted CD4+, CD8+, or CD8+CD57+ T cells (not recorded which) from PBMCs. Receptors originate from a human donor with aplastic anemia. Both conserved end residues are trimmed from each CDR3. The D gene is left open where the match is weak.

11 TRBJ1-1 NA TRBV19 ASSTRARGEAF
12 TRBJ1-2 NA TRBV7-2 ASSKGPSNYGYT
13 TRBJ2-1 NA TRBV29-1 SVEPWTVSYNEQF
13 TRBJ1-2 TRBD1 TRBV19 ASSINGQGGDGYT
13 TRBJ2-7 TRBD2 TRBV20-1 SAHQTSGRSYEQY
11 TRBJ1-1 TRBD1 TRBV28 AIRGFMGTEAF
13 TRBJ2-3 NA TRBV15 ATSRGGAGTDTQY
12 TRBJ2-7 TRBD1 TRBV7-2 ASSLDRVAHGQY
12 TRBJ2-3 TRBD1 TRBV20-1 SAKGQGVVDTQY
14 TRBJ2-3 NA TRBV15 ATSRDLAESTDTQY
9 TRBJ1-2 NA TRBV9 ASSRLSGYT
12 TRBJ1-6 NA TRBV19 ASSLDRLLSPLH
13 TRBJ2-4 NA TRBV5-1 ASSSTAAAKNIQY
13 TRBJ2-7 TRBD2 TRBV10-3 AISESGGRGDEQY
9 TRBJ2-7 NA TRBV5-1 ASSWGGEQY
12 TRBJ2-7 TRBD1 TRBV15 ATSSDRGTYEQY
15 TRBJ1-4 NA TRBV19 ASSISYIGGAREKLF
13 TRBJ2-7 TRBD1 TRBV29-1 SVEDYGDRGYEQY
12 TRBJ1-1 NA TRBV12-3/TRBV12-4 ASTLPGGRTEAF
14 TRBJ2-3 NA TRBV15 ATSSRLGGSTDTQY
11 TRBJ2-7 NA TRBV6-4 ASSQAGASEQY
13 TRBJ2-1 NA TRBV9 ASSLSAGPENEQF
12 TRBJ1-4 TRBD1 TRBV20-1 SSTGLATNEKLF
12 TRBJ1-6 NA TRBV7-9 ASSLSSINSPLH
12 TRBJ2-1 NA TRBV19 ASTRGISYNEQF
13 TRBJ1-3 NA TRBV25-1 ASSEPGAQGNTIY
16 TRBJ2-3 TRBD2 TRBV7-3 ASSFTSTSGGATDTQY
13 TRBJ2-1 TRBD2 TRBV5-1 ASSLTSGRYNEQF
13 TRBJ2-1 TRBD1 TRBV3-1 ASSQDRDPYNEQF
12 TRBJ2-1 NA TRBV6-1 ASVNTGLNNEQF
11 TRBJ2-7 NA TRBV2 ASSGQETYEQY
14 TRBJ1-1 TRBD1 TRBV12-3/TRBV12-4 ASSLGTPGGNTEAF
12 TRBJ2-7 NA TRBV29-1 SVDLGTDSFEQY
9 TRBJ2-1 NA TRBV5-1 ASSLSGKQF
12 TRBJ2-7 NA TRBV7-9 ASSLEFQAREQY
13 TRBJ2-1 NA TRBV19 ASSIISVSYNEQF
13 TRBJ1-4 TRBD1 TRBV9 ASSPQTGRPEKLF
16 TRBJ1-1 TRBD1 TRBV15 ATSRPFPGQGLYTDAF
13 TRBJ2-2 NA TRBV14 ASSQVSRGSGELF
15 TRBJ2-2 TRBD1 TRBV5-1 ASTPSGGWTNTGELF
13 TRBJ1-4 NA TRBV9 ASSERGTANEKLF
10 TRBJ2-5 NA TRBV12-3/TRBV12-4 ASKGGAETQY
16 TRBJ2-5 TRBD2 TRBV7-8 ASSWGSSGVGSQETQY
13 TRBJ2-7 NA TRBV7-2 ASTISTGFTYEQY
16 TRBJ2-3 TRBD2 TRBV24-1 ATSDLTSGRTSTDTQY
11 TRBJ2-3 NA TRBV7-3 ASSANRRDTQY
14 TRBJ2-6 NA TRBV4-1 ASSQDGGLGANVLT
10 TRBJ1-4 NA TRBV19 ASSIRGEKLF
14 TRBJ2-7 TRBD1 TRBV7-9 ASSLAGTEHYVEQY
13 TRBJ2-3 NA TRBV5-4 ASSLDSGITDTQY
10 TRBJ1-5 NA TRBV15 ATSRGNQPQH
11 TRBJ2-5 NA TRBV11-2 ASSPRTQETQY
14 TRBJ2-2 TRBD2 TRBV2 ASSRLAGGNTGELF
12 TRBJ1-2 NA TRBV6-1 ASRTAPNNYGYT
11 TRBJ1-2 TRBD1 TRBV15 ATSGGTGYGYT